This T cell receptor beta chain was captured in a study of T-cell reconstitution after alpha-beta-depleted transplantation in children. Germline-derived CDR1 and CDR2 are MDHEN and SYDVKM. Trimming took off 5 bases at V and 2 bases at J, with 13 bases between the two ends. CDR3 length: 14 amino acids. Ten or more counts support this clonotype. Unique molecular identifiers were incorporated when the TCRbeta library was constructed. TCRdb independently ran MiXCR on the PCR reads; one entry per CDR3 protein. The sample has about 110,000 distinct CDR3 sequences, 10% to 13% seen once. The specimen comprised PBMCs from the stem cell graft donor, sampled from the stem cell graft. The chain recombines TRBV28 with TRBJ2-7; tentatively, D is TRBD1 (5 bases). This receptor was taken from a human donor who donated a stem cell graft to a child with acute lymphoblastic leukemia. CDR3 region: CASSGAPPPYEQYF. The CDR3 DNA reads TGTGCCAGCAGTGGGGCCCCCCCACCCTACGAGCAGTACTTC.